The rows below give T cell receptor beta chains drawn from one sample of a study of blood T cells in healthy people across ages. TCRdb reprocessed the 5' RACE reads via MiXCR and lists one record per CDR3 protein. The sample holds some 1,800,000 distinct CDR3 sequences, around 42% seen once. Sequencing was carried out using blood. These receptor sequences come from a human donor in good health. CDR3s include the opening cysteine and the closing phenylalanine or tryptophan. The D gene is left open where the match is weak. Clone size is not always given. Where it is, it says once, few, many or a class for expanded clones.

TGCAGTGCGCACGGGACCGCGTATGGCTACACCTTC	CSAHGTAYGYTF	TRBV20-1	NA	TRBJ1-2	NA
TGTGCTAGTGGGTTGGAGACCTCGGGGGTGACCCTCCACTTT	CASGLETSGVTLHF	TRBV12-5	few	TRBJ1-6	NA
TGTGCCAGCAGCTCCTACCTGACAGATACGCAGTATTTT	CASSSYLTDTQYF	TRBV7-9	many	TRBJ2-3	NA
TGTGCCAGCTCAGACGGGGATTATAGAAGCAATCAGCCCCAGCATTTT	CASSDGDYRSNQPQHF	TRBV18	few	TRBJ1-5	NA
TGTGCCAGCAGTACCCTGGGGCCCGGCTCCTACAATGAGCAGTTCTTC	CASSTLGPGSYNEQFF	TRBV6-5	few	TRBJ2-1	NA
TGCGCCAGCAGCTTGGTCGACAGGGGAGGGAATGAGCAGTTCTTC	CASSLVDRGGNEQFF	TRBV5-1	few	TRBJ2-1	NA
TGTGCCAGCAGCCAGGGCGGGACAGGGTATTCACCCCTCCACTTT	CASSQGGTGYSPLHF	TRBV7-9	NA	TRBJ1-6	TRBD1
TGCAGTGCTAGAGAGACGAGGGGAGGTCAACAGCCCCAGCATTTT	CSARETRGGQQPQHF	TRBV20-1	NA	TRBJ1-5	NA
TGCAGCGTTTTCACCGGGACCCCCTACGAGCAGTACTTC	CSVFTGTPYEQYF	TRBV29-1	NA	TRBJ2-7	NA
TGTGCCAGCAGTAGGGGGAAGGACACCGGGGAGCTGTTTTTT	CASSRGKDTGELFF	TRBV5-6	NA	TRBJ2-2	NA
TGCGCCAGCAGCCAAGAAGGGGGACTAGCGGGGGCAAGGTTCAATGAGCAGTTCTTC	CASSQEGGLAGARFNEQFF	TRBV4-1	once	TRBJ2-1	TRBD2
TGTGCCAGCCTACTAGCGGGGAAGACAGATACGCAGTATTTT	CASLLAGKTDTQYF	TRBV2	NA	TRBJ2-3	TRBD2
TGCAGCGTGCCTGCCTACAATGAGCAGTTCTTC	CSVPAYNEQFF	TRBV29-1	many	TRBJ2-1	NA
TGTGCCAGCACCCGGACAGGGGCGGACTATGGCTACACCTTC	CASTRTGADYGYTF	TRBV12-3/TRBV12-4	NA	TRBJ1-2	TRBD1
TGTGCCAGCAGCTTAGGGATGGGGAGCAATCAGCCCCAGCATTTT	CASSLGMGSNQPQHF	TRBV7-9	few	TRBJ1-5	NA
TGCAGTGCTAGAATTTACAGGGGGCTTAACTATGGCTACACCTTC	CSARIYRGLNYGYTF	TRBV20-1	NA	TRBJ1-2	TRBD1
TGTGCCAGCACACGACCCGGGGATGAGCAGTTCTTC	CASTRPGDEQFF	TRBV25-1	NA	TRBJ2-1	NA
TGTGCCAGCAGTTACTCGTTAGAGGGTCGATCACCCCTCCACTTT	CASSYSLEGRSPLHF	TRBV6-6	NA	TRBJ1-6	NA
TGCAGTGCTAGAGAGGGGGGCCGAGCTGGCGAGCAGTACTTC	CSAREGGRAGEQYF	TRBV20-1	NA	TRBJ2-7	NA
TGTGCCAGTAGAACCCCGGGTGAAGATACGCAGTATTTT	CASRTPGEDTQYF	TRBV28	NA	TRBJ2-3	NA
TGCGCCAGCAGCTTAGAGGGGCAGACTGAAGCTTTCTTT	CASSLEGQTEAFF	TRBV5-1	few	TRBJ1-1	NA
TGTGCCAGCAGCCAAGAGGGACTTGGGACAGGCTCCTACAATGAGCAGTTCTTC	CASSQEGLGTGSYNEQFF	TRBV3-1	NA	TRBJ2-1	TRBD1
TGTGCCACCAGCAGAGATCGGCGGACAGGGGGCGAGCAGTACTTC	CATSRDRRTGGEQYF	TRBV15	NA	TRBJ2-7	TRBD1
TGTGCCGGCAGCGGAGCGGGGGGGTACCTTAGCACAGATACGCAGTATTTT	CAGSGAGGYLSTDTQYF	TRBV9	NA	TRBJ2-3	TRBD2
TGTGCCAGCAGCTTGGAAACTAACCTGGTCGAGCAGTACTTC	CASSLETNLVEQYF	TRBV7-2	few	TRBJ2-7	NA
TGTGCCAGCAGCGTTACGGACAATGAGCAGTTCTTC	CASSVTDNEQFF	TRBV11-2	NA	TRBJ2-1	NA